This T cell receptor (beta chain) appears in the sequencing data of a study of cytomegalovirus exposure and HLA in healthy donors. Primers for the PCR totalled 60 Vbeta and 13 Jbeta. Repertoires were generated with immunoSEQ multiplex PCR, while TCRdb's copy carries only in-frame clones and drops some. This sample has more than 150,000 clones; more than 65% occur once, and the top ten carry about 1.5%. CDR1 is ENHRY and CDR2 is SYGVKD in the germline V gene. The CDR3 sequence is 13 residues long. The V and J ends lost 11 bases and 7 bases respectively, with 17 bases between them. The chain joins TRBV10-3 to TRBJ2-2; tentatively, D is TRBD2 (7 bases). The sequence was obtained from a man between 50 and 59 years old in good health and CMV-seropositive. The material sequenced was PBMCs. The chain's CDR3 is CAAFGGQGGELFF. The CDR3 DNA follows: TGTGCCGCATTCGGGGGGCAAGGCGGGGAGCTGTTTTTT.